These T cell receptor beta chains were read from a single sample in a study of T cells in Graves' hyperthyroidism and ophthalmopathy. One entry per CDR3 protein results from TCRdb running MiXCR on the multiplex PCR reads. The sample lists over 650,000 distinct CDR3 sequences; roughly 17% were seen once. Sequencing input: blood. The origin of the receptors is a man younger than 35 with Graves' hyperthyroidism. CDR3s include the opening cysteine and the closing phenylalanine or tryptophan. Each record gives: J gene, D gene, V gene, clone size, CDR3 protein, CDR3 DNA. A D gene is named only where the DNA matches it firmly. Only some rows state a clone size, as once, few, many or a class for expanded clones.

>TRBJ2-1|.|TRBV24-1|.
CATSDLQGTFVKQFF
TGTGCCACCAGTGATTTGCAAGGGACCTTCGTCAAGCAGTTCTTC
>TRBJ2-1|.|TRBV28|many
CASSLGVPLSYNEQFF
TGTGCCAGCAGTTTAGGGGTCCCCCTCTCCTACAATGAGCAGTTCTTC
>TRBJ2-7|TRBD1|TRBV13|many
CASSLVGTGDPEQYF
TGTGCCAGCAGCTTAGTAGGGACAGGGGATCCCGAGCAGTACTTC
>TRBJ1-4|TRBD1|TRBV25-1|.
CASSGQGDEKLFF
TGTGCCAGCAGTGGACAGGGAGATGAAAAACTGTTTTTT
>TRBJ2-1|TRBD1|TRBV20-1|many
CSARGRTGGVNNEQFF
TGCAGTGCTAGAGGAAGGACAGGGGGGGTGAACAATGAGCAGTTCTTC
>TRBJ2-7|.|TRBV28|many
CASSLVHSPHYEQYF
TGTGCCAGCAGTTTAGTCCATTCCCCCCACTACGAGCAGTACTTC
>TRBJ2-7|TRBD2|TRBV20-1|many
CSAGTSGRSYEQYF
TGCAGTGCAGGGACTAGCGGGAGATCCTACGAGCAGTACTTC
>TRBJ2-3|TRBD1|TRBV12-5|.
CASGWDREDTQYF
TGTGCTAGTGGTTGGGACAGGGAAGATACGCAGTATTTT
>TRBJ2-6|.|TRBV28|many
CASSLDRYSGANVLTF
TGTGCCAGCAGTTTGGACCGGTACTCTGGGGCCAACGTCCTGACTTTC
>TRBJ1-1|.|TRBV12-3/TRBV12-4|many
CASSYEGPPEAFF
TGTGCCAGCAGTTATGAGGGGCCACCTGAGGCTTTCTTT
>TRBJ2-1|TRBD2|TRBV6-2/TRBV6-3|few
CASRNGLAGELYNEQFF
TGTGCCAGCAGAAATGGACTAGCGGGGGAACTCTACAATGAGCAGTTCTTC
>TRBJ2-5|.|TRBV6-1|many
CATAEEHWKETQYF
TGTGCCACCGCGGAGGAGCATTGGAAAGAGACCCAGTACTTC
>TRBJ2-5|.|TRBV12-3/TRBV12-4|many
CASSFLGVKTKETQYF
TGTGCCAGCAGTTTTCTCGGGGTTAAAACAAAAGAGACCCAGTACTTC
>TRBJ2-7|.|TRBV28|many
CASSFRGDSYEQYF
TGTGCCAGCAGTTTCAGGGGGGACTCCTACGAGCAGTACTTC
>TRBJ1-5|TRBD1|TRBV10-3|.
CAISMTGGDSQPQHF
TGTGCCATCAGCATGACAGGGGGCGACAGTCAGCCCCAGCATTTT
>TRBJ1-1|.|TRBV29-1|few
CSVDHDRLNTEAFF
TGCAGCGTTGATCACGACAGGCTGAACACTGAAGCTTTCTTT
>TRBJ2-1|TRBD2|TRBV28|many
CASSPPGLAGAGGSYNEQFF
TGTGCCAGCAGTCCTCCGGGACTAGCGGGAGCGGGAGGATCCTACAATGAGCAGTTCTTC
>TRBJ1-2|.|TRBV24-1|.
CATSVGNDYGYTF
TGTGCCACCAGTGTAGGGAATGACTATGGCTACACCTTC
>TRBJ1-1|.|TRBV7-8|many
CASSQPRGDTEAFF
TGTGCCAGCAGCCAACCCCGGGGGGACACTGAAGCTTTCTTT
>TRBJ2-7|.|TRBV6-5|few
CATKGTREEQYF
TGTGCCACTAAGGGGACTCGCGAAGAGCAGTACTTC
>TRBJ2-1|.|TRBV11-2|many
CASSLGYDEQFF
TGTGCCAGCAGCTTAGGGTACGATGAGCAGTTCTTC
>TRBJ1-4|.|TRBV6-5|.
CASSYSFDTATNEKLFF
TGTGCCAGCAGTTACTCGTTCGACACCGCAACTAATGAAAAACTGTTTTTT
>TRBJ2-7|.|TRBV6-1|few
CASRMTSTYEQYF
TGTGCCAGCAGGATGACAAGTACCTACGAGCAGTACTTC
>TRBJ2-2|TRBD2|TRBV5-6|few
CASSSGTSGRAPTGELFF
TGTGCCAGCAGCTCCGGGACTAGCGGGAGGGCCCCAACCGGGGAGCTGTTTTTT
>TRBJ1-1|TRBD1|TRBV5-6|few
CASSFEGAGGTEAFF
TGTGCCAGCAGCTTCGAGGGGGCCGGCGGCACTGAAGCTTTCTTT
>TRBJ2-7|.|TRBV6-1|.
CASNLPPTEQYF
TGTGCCAGCAACTTACCCCCCACCGAGCAGTACTTC
>TRBJ2-1|.|TRBV7-9|many
CASSLAVKMDNEQFF
TGTGCCAGCAGCTTAGCGGTTAAAATGGACAATGAGCAGTTCTTC
>TRBJ1-2|.|TRBV6-1|few
CASSRNGAANYGYTF
TGTGCCAGCAGCCGCAATGGGGCAGCTAACTATGGCTACACCTTC
>TRBJ1-2|.|TRBV20-1|many
CSAPAEQWGYTF
TGCAGTGCTCCTGCAGAACAGTGGGGCTACACCTTC
>TRBJ1-2|TRBD1|TRBV6-2/TRBV6-3|many
CASIRTGANYGYTF
TGTGCCAGCATTCGGACAGGGGCCAACTATGGCTACACCTTC
>TRBJ2-7|TRBD1|TRBV7-6|.
CASSWRTGGGSDEQYF
TGTGCCAGCAGCTGGAGGACAGGGGGGGGTTCGGACGAGCAGTACTTC
>TRBJ2-1|TRBD2|TRBV29-1|.
CSGEGSEQFF
TGCAGCGGGGAGGGGTCTGAGCAGTTCTTC
>TRBJ2-7|TRBD2|TRBV11-2|many
CASSSVEAGPSSYEQYF
TGTGCCAGCAGCTCAGTAGAAGCGGGACCCAGCTCCTACGAGCAGTACTTC